Ten or more counts support the clone carrying this T cell receptor (beta chain). Its specificity is unknown. The record originates from a study of CD8+CD57+ T cells in acquired aplastic anemia. TCR beta VDJ and CDR3 profiling used genomic DNA as template. Via MiXCR, TCRdb re-called the reads, giving one row per CDR3 protein. Among 100,000 to 150,000 distinct CDR3 sequences listed, more than 40% were seen once. The trim removed 2 bases at V and 6 bases at J, leaving 10 bases unmatched. CDR3 length: 16 amino acids. Per the germline V gene, CDR1 is LGHNA and CDR2 is YNFKEQ. Study-level findings and limits: Patients and controls had in common 25 to 30 CD8+ CDR3 sequences.

The specimen was sorted CD4+, CD8+, or CD8+CD57+ T cells (not recorded which) from PBMCs. This clonotype was obtained from a human donor in good health, serving as a control. The chain employs TRBV4-2 and TRBJ1-5, with 7 bases that match TRBD1. CDR3 bases: TGTGCCAGCAGCCAAAACCCGACAGGGCGAGGTCAGCCCCAGCATTTT. Encoded protein: CASSQNPTGRGQPQHF.